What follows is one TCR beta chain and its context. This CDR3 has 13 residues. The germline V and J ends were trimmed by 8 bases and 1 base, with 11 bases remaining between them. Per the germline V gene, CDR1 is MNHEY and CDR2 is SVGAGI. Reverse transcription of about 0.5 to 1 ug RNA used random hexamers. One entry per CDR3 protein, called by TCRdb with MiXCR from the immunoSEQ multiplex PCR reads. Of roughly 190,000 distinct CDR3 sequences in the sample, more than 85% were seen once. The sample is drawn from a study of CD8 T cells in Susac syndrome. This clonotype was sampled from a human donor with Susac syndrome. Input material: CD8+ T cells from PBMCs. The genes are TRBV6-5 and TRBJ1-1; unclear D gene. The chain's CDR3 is CASLRSGNTEAFF. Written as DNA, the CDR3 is TGTGCCAGCCTCAGATCGGGGAACACTGAAGCTTTCTTT.